The 27 T cell receptor beta chains below all came from one sample that was sequenced in a study of PD-L1 blockade in urothelial cancer. Assay used: immunoSEQ multiplex PCR; TCRdb lists only in-frame clones, some missing. The table has about 43,000 clones, approximately 88% seen once; the top ten hold roughly 3.9%. Sequencing was performed on PBMCs, taken around atezolizumab (anti-PD-L1) treatment. The source of these receptors is an older man with urothelial cancer.

V and J are TRBV28 and TRBJ1-2, with 7 bases aligning to TRBD1. Trimming cost V 6 bases and J 6 bases; bases outside gene matches: 7. The CDR3 is 13 residues long. Germline CDR1 and CDR2: MDHEN and SYDVKM. The CDR3 reads CASRSPGTDGYTF. The CDR3, as DNA: TGTGCCAGCAGGTCCCCCGGGACAGATGGCTACACCTTC.

The chain couples TRBV28 to TRBJ2-1, with 10 bases fitting TRBD1. Germline CDR1 reads MDHEN; CDR2 reads SYDVKM. This CDR3 is 15 amino acids long. The trim removed 5 bases at V and 1 base at J, leaving 2 bases unmatched. The CDR3: CASSPGQGSYNEQFF. In nucleotides, the CDR3 is TGTGCCAGCAGTCCGGGACAGGGGTCCTACAATGAGCAGTTCTTC.

The chain links TRBV10-3 to TRBJ2-7, with D possibly being TRBD1 (6 bases). The CDR3 length is 13 residues. The germline CDR1 and CDR2 sequences are ENHRY and SYGVKD. V was cut by 7 bases and J by 6 bases, with 16 bases left in between. CDR3 sequence reads: CAIKGPGVGEQYF. The CDR3 DNA reads TGTGCCATCAAGGGTCCAGGGGTGGGCGAGCAGTACTTC.

The rearrangement uses TRBV28 and TRBJ2-7, with 7 bases lining up with TRBD1. Germline V gene data show CDR1 as MDHEN and CDR2 as SYDVKM. The CDR3 is 15 residues long. V dropped 5 bases and J dropped 0; count of bases not matched to a gene: 7. The CDR3 nucleotides are TGTGCCAGCAGTGCAGGACAGGCTTACTCCTACGAGCAGTACTTC. Translated, it gives CASSAGQAYSYEQYF. Full variable domain (remainder filled in from reference TRBV28 and TRBJ2-7): DVKVTQSSRYLVKRTGEKVFLECVQDMDHENMFWYRQDPGLGLRLIYFSYDVKMKEKGDIPEGYSVSREKKERFSLILESASTNQTSMYLCASSAGQAYSYEQYFGPGTRLTVT.

The rearrangement links TRBV9 to TRBJ1-2; 9 nucleotides line up with TRBD1. The CDR3 extends over 15 amino acids. From germline, CDR1 is SGDLS and CDR2 YYNGEE. With 4 bases clipped from V and 7 bases from J, the junction kept 11 bases outside the gene matches. In nucleotides, the CDR3 is TGTGCCAGCAGCCTAAGGTCGGGACAGGGTGGTGGCTACACCTTC. It codes for CASSLRSGQGGGYTF.

CDR3 sequence reads: CASSRGARETQYF. CDR3 in DNA: TGTGCCAGCTCCAGGGGGGCCCGGGAGACCCAGTACTTC. The chain carries TRBV7-8 and TRBJ2-5, with D possibly being TRBD1 (7 bases). Trimming shortened V by 8 bases and J by 5 bases, and 15 bases separated the two germline ends. This CDR3 is 13 amino acids long. CDR1 and CDR2 from the germline V gene are SGHVS and FQNEAQ.

The rearrangement links TRBV7-9 to TRBJ2-5, with 9 bases identical to TRBD1. Germline V gene data show CDR1 as SEHNR and CDR2 as FQNEAQ (reference sequence). CDR3 length: 15 amino acids. J gave up 4 bases and V 1 base, and 4 bases lay outside the gene matches. The CDR3 reads CASSLGDREGETQYF. CDR3 DNA sequence: TGTGCCAGCAGCTTAGGGGACAGGGAGGGAGAGACCCAGTACTTC.

A single count supports this clone. The chain employs TRBV6-6 and TRBJ2-7, with TRBD2 matching over 9 bases. Germline-derived CDR1 and CDR2 are MNHNY and SVGAGI (reference sequence). Trimming removed 5 bases from V and 7 bases from J; junction bases left unmatched: 6. The CDR3 has 13 residues. The CDR3: CASSTGLAYEQYF. DNA for the CDR3: TGTGCCAGCAGTACCGGACTAGCGTATGAGCAGTACTTC.

The V gene is TRBV11-3, the J gene TRBJ2-1, with 9 bases matching TRBD1. This CDR3 is built from 15 residues. Unmatched junction bases numbered 4, after V lost 1 base and J lost 6 bases. Per germline, CDR1 SGHNT and CDR2 YENEEA. The CDR3: CASSLVGQGPNEQFF. DNA of the CDR3: TGTGCCAGCAGCTTAGTGGGACAGGGCCCCAATGAGCAGTTCTTC.

The chain is built from TRBV6-6 and TRBJ2-7; 11 bases line up with TRBD1. From germline, CDR1 is MNHNY and CDR2 SVGAGI (reference sequence). CDR3 length: 14 amino acids. With V trimmed by 7 bases and J by 3 bases, 5 bases remained unmatched. CDR3: CASITGTGGYEQYF. Written as DNA, the CDR3 is TGTGCCAGCATTACCGGGACAGGGGGCTACGAGCAGTACTTC.

This clone is a singleton in its sample. This sequence joins TRBV4-3 and TRBJ1-2; the match to TRBD1 covers 9 bases. This CDR3 has 17 residues. The germline V gene has CDR1 LGHNA and CDR2 YSLEER. The trim removed 1 base at V and 8 bases at J, leaving 14 bases unmatched. The CDR3 DNA sequence: TGCGCCAGCAGCCAAGTTGGGACAGGGATGGCCTGGGGGGGCTACACCTTC. This translates into CASSQVGTGMAWGGYTF.

The rearrangement links TRBV28 to TRBJ1-2; 9 bases fit TRBD1. Germline V CDR1 and CDR2: MDHEN, SYDVKM. This CDR3 spans 15 amino acids. Trimming at V came to 5 bases and at J to 0 bases, leaving 4 bases not matched to a gene. The CDR3 region is CASSLQGAANYGYTF. The CDR3 DNA sequence: TGTGCCAGCAGTCTACAGGGGGCGGCTAACTATGGCTACACCTTC.

The V call is TRBV28, the J call TRBJ2-7; no definite D call. V was trimmed by 6 bases and J by 6 bases, leaving 12 bases between them. CDR3 size: 12 residues. Looked up from germline, CDR1 is MDHEN and CDR2 is SYDVKM. Here the CDR3 DNA reads TGTGCCAGCAGCCCCCTTACGGGCGAGCAGTACTTC. It yields the protein CASSPLTGEQYF.

The chain couples TRBV18 to TRBJ2-1, with TRBD1 matching over 8 bases. CDR3 length: 15 residues. CDR1 and CDR2 (germline): KGHSH, LQKENI. V lost 0 bases to trimming and J lost 9 bases; unmatched junction nucleotides: 7. The CDR3 spells CASSPPNRQGTEQFF. CDR3 nucleotide sequence: TGTGCCAGCTCACCACCTAACCGACAGGGGACTGAGCAGTTCTTC. Supplemented by reference TRBV18 and TRBJ2-1, the full variable domain reads NAGVMQNPRHLVRRRGQEARLRCSPMKGHSHVYWYRQLPEEGLKFMVYLQKENIIDESGMPKERFSAEFPKEGPSILRIQQVVRGDSAAYFCASSPPNRQGTEQFFGPGTRLTVL.

V and J are TRBV5-6 and TRBJ1-2, with 7 bases identical to TRBD1. The CDR3 is 14 amino acids. The germline V gene has CDR1 SGHDT and CDR2 YYEEEE. V dropped 3 bases and J dropped 3; count of bases not matched to a gene: 5. The DNA of the CDR3 is TGTGCCAGCAGCTCGTCCGGGACAGACTATGGCTACACCTTC. Its translation: CASSSSGTDYGYTF. The full variable domain, with the rest looked up from reference TRBV5-6 and TRBJ1-2, is DAGVTQSPTHLIKTRGQQVTLRCSPKSGHDTVSWYQQALGQGPQFIFQYYEEEERQRGNFPDRFSGHQFPNYSSELNVNALLLGDSALYLCASSSSGTDYGYTFGSGTRLTVV.

The chain links TRBV18 to TRBJ2-3, with 9 bases identical to TRBD2. J lost 2 bases, V lost 3 bases, and 12 bases had no gene match. There are 18 residues in the CDR3. Germline CDR1 KGHSH, CDR2 LQKENI. The CDR3 here is CASSPLGASGTNTDTQYF. As DNA, the CDR3 is TGTGCCAGCTCACCCCTCGGGGCTAGCGGGACTAACACAGATACGCAGTATTTT. The whole variable domain, remainder taken from reference TRBV18 and TRBJ2-3, is NAGVMQNPRHLVRRRGQEARLRCSPMKGHSHVYWYRQLPEEGLKFMVYLQKENIIDESGMPKERFSAEFPKEGPSILRIQQVVRGDSAAYFCASSPLGASGTNTDTQYFGPGTRLTVL.

The rearrangement links TRBV28 to TRBJ1-5; no firm D call. This CDR3 region has 14 residues. Trimming stripped 7 bases from V and 3 bases from J, with 13 bases between. Germline V gene sequence: CDR1 MDHEN, CDR2 SYDVKM. DNA of the CDR3: TGTGCCAGCACCCCAGTTGGTACCAATCAGCCCCAGCATTTT. Translating it yields CASTPVGTNQPQHF.

The chain uses TRBV5-4 and TRBJ2-1, with 9 bases matching TRBD1. The germline V gene encodes CDR1 SGHNT and CDR2 YYREEE (reference sequence). J lost 4 bases, V lost 3 bases, and 8 bases had no gene match. This CDR3 is 16 amino acids long. CDR3 sequence reads: CASSSRTGETYNEQFF. For the CDR3, the DNA is TGTGCCAGCAGCTCCCGGACAGGGGAAACGTACAATGAGCAGTTCTTC.

The chain recombines TRBV5-1 with TRBJ2-1; 8 positions agree with TRBD2. Germline V gene sequence: CDR1 SGHRS, CDR2 YFSETQ. The CDR3 sequence is 15 residues long. The J segment lost 10 bases and the V segment lost 1 base, leaving 10 bases of the junction unmatched. Here the CDR3 DNA reads TGCGCCAGCAGCTTGACCGGGAGGGCCGGCGACGAGCAGTTCTTC. Its protein is CASSLTGRAGDEQFF.

This chain uses TRBV7-2 with TRBJ2-2; TRBD1 might be the D (6 bases). Germline V lookup: CDR1 SGHTA, CDR2 FQGNSA. The CDR3 covers 16 residues. Trimming pared 1 base from V and 7 bases from J, leaving 16 bases between. CDR3 sequence reads: CASSLVPDSLYGELFF. The DNA for the CDR3 is TGTGCCAGCAGCTTAGTCCCGGACAGCCTTTACGGGGAGCTGTTTTTT.

V is TRBV28 and J is TRBJ2-5, with D possibly being TRBD2 (5 bases). The CDR3 extends over 12 amino acids. V was cut by 8 bases and J by 5 bases, with 12 bases left in between. Germline V gene lookup returns CDR1 MDHEN and CDR2 SYDVKM. The CDR3 sequence is CASWENGETQYF. CDR3 sequence (DNA): TGTGCCAGCTGGGAGAATGGGGAGACCCAGTACTTC. Complete variable domain (other parts from reference TRBV28 and TRBJ2-5): DVKVTQSSRYLVKRTGEKVFLECVQDMDHENMFWYRQDPGLGLRLIYFSYDVKMKEKGDIPEGYSVSREKKERFSLILESASTNQTSMYLCASWENGETQYFGPGTRLLVL.

The rearrangement joins TRBV6-5 to TRBJ1-4; D gene ambiguous. Per the germline V gene, CDR1 is MNHEY and CDR2 is SVGAGI. CDR3 length: 14 amino acids. The V end lost 3 bases, the J end lost 8 bases, and 13 bases lay between the germline ends. CDR3: CASSYNGVREKLFF. As DNA, the CDR3 is TGTGCCAGCAGTTATAACGGAGTGCGAGAAAAACTGTTTTTT.

This chain connects TRBV4-1 to TRBJ2-5; no clear D gene. Trimming stripped 1 base from V and 5 bases from J, with 14 bases between. Per germline, CDR1 MGHRA and CDR2 YSYEKL. This CDR3 has 15 amino acids. Here the CDR3 reads CASSQADRSGETQYF. The CDR3 DNA follows: TGCGCCAGCAGCCAAGCTGATAGGTCCGGGGAGACCCAGTACTTC.

J is TRBJ1-2 and V is TRBV11-2; TRBD1 is a possible D gene (6 bases). The V end lost 5 bases, the J end lost 8 bases, and 12 bases lay between the germline ends. From germline, CDR1 is SGHAT and CDR2 FQNNGV. This CDR3 has 12 residues. CDR3 region: CASSLQGVGYTF. Here the CDR3 DNA reads TGTGCCAGCAGCCTACAGGGTGTAGGCTACACCTTC.

The CDR3 bases are TGTGCCAGTGTCTCCGGGACAGTGCTCTCTGGGGCCAACGTCCTGACTTTC. It specifies CASVSGTVLSGANVLTF. The chain recombines TRBV28 with TRBJ2-6; 7 nucleotides agree with TRBD1. CDR3 length equals 17 residues. CDR1 and CDR2 from the germline V gene are MDHEN and SYDVKM. J was trimmed by 0 bases and V by 9 bases; bases with no gene match: 11.

The chain links TRBV9 to TRBJ1-4, with 10 bases fitting TRBD1. Germline loops: CDR1 SGDLS, CDR2 YYNGEE. The length of the CDR3 is 15 residues. Trimming took 3 bases from V and 4 from J; bases not matched to a gene: 3. The CDR3 spells CASSARTGGNEKLFF. CDR3 DNA sequence: TGTGCCAGCAGCGCCAGGACAGGGGGTAATGAAAAACTGTTTTTT.

The V gene is TRBV6-5, the J gene TRBJ1-5; possibly TRBD1 for D (5 bases). The V end was cut by 6 bases, the J end by 0 bases, with 12 bases between. From germline, CDR1 is MNHEY and CDR2 SVGAGI. The CDR3 loop spans 15 amino acids. The CDR3 here is CASRITGGSNQPQHF. In DNA form, the CDR3 reads TGTGCCAGCAGGATCACGGGGGGTAGCAATCAGCCCCAGCATTTT.